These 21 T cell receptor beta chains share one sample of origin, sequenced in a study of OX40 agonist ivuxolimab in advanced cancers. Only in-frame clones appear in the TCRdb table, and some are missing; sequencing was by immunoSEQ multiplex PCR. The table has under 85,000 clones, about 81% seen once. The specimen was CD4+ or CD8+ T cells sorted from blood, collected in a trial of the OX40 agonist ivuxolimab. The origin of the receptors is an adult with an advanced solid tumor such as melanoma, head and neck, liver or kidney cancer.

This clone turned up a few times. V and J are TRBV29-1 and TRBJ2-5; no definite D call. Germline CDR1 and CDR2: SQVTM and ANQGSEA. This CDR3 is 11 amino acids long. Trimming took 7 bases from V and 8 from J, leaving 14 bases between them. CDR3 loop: CSAEQRVTQYF. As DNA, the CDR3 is TGCAGCGCTGAGCAACGCGTTACCCAGTACTTC.

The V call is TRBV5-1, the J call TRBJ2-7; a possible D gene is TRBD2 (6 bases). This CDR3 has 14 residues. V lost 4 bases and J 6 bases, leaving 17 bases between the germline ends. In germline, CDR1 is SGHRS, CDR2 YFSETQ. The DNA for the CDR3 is TGCGCCAGCAGCCCGGGGGTCTTACGCGGCGAGCAGTACTTC. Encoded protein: CASSPGVLRGEQYF.

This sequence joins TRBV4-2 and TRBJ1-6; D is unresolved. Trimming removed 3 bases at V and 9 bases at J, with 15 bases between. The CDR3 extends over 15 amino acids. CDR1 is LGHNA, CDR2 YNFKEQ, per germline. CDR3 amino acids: CASSQYWGEGSPLHF. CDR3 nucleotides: TGTGCCAGCAGCCAGTACTGGGGTGAGGGTTCACCCCTCCACTTT.

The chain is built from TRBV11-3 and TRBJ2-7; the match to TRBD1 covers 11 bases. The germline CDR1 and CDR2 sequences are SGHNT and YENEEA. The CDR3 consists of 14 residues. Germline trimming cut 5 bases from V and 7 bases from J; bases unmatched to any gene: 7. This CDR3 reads CASSRPGTGGEQYF. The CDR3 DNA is TGTGCCAGCAGCCGTCCCGGGACAGGGGGTGAGCAGTACTTC.

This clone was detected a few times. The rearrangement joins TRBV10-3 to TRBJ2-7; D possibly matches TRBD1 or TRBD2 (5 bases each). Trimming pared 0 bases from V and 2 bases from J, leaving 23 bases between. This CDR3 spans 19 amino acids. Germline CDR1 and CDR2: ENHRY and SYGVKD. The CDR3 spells CAISESGFHMVQGPYEQYF. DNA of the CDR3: TGTGCCATCAGTGAGTCGGGGTTTCACATGGTGCAGGGACCCTACGAGCAGTACTTC.

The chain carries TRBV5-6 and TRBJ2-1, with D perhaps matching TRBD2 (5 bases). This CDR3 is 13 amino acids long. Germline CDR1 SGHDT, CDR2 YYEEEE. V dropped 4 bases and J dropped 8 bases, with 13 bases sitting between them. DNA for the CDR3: TGTGCCAGCAGCGTTGAAGCGGCGGATGAGCAGTTCTTC. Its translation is CASSVEAADEQFF.

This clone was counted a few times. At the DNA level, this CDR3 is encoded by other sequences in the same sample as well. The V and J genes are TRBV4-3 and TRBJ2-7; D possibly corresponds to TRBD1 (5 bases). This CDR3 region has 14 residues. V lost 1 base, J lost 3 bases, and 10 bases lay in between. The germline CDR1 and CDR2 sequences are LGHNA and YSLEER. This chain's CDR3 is CASSQGGSSYEQYF. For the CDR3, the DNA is TGCGCCAGCAGCCAAGGGGGCAGTAGCTACGAGCAGTACTTC.

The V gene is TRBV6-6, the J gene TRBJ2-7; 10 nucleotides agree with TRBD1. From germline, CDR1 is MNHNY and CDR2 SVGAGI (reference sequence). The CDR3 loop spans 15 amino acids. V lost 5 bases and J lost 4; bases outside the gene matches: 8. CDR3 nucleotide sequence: TGTGCCAGCAGTCCTCCAGGGACAGGGGCATACGAGCAGTACTTC. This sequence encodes CASSPPGTGAYEQYF.

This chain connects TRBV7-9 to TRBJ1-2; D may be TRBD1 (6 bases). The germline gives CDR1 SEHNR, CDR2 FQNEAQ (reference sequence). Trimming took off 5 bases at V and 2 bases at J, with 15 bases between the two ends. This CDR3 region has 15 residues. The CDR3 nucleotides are TGTGCCAGCAGCCGGGGGGCAAGGTCAAACTATGGCTACACCTTC. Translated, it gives CASSRGARSNYGYTF.

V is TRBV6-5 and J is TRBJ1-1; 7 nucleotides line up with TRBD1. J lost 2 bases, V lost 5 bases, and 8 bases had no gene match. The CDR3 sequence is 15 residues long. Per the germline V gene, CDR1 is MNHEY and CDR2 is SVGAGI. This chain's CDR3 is CASSLFDRANTEAFF. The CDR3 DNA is TGTGCCAGCAGTCTATTCGACAGGGCCAACACTGAAGCTTTCTTT.

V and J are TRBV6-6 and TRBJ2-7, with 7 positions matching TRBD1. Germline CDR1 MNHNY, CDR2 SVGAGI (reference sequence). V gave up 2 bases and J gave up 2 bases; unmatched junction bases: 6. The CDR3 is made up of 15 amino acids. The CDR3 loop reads CASSYGPGQTYEQYF. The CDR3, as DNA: TGTGCCAGCAGTTACGGCCCGGGACAGACCTACGAGCAGTACTTC.

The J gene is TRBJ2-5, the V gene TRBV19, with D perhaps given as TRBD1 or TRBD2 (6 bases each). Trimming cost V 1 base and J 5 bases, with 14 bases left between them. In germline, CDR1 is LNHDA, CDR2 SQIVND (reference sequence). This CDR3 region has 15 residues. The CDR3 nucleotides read TGTGCCAGTAGTATAGGGGGGGCCTCAGGGGAGACCCAGTACTTC. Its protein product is CASSIGGASGETQYF.

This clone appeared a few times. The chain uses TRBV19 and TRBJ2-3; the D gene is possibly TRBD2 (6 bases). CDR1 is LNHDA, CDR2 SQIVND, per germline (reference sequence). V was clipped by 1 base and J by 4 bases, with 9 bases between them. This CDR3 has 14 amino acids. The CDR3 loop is CASSIGRGPDTQYF. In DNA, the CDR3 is TGTGCCAGTAGTATAGGGCGGGGCCCAGATACGCAGTATTTT.

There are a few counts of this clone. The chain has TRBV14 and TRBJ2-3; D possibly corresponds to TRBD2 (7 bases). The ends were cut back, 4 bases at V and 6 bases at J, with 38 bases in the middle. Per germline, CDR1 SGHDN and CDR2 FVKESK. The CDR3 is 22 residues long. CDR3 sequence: CASSPRKGGVKWQGKGSDTQYF. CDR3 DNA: TGTGCCAGCAGCCCTCGAAAGGGGGGGGTGAAATGGCAGGGAAAAGGCAGCGATACGCAGTATTTT.

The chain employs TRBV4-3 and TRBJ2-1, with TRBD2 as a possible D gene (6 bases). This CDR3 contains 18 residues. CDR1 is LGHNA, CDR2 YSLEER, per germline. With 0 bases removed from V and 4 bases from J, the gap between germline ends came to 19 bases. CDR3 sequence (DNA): TGCGCCAGCAGCCAAGATGGGTGGTCGGGACTTTCATACAATGAGCAGTTCTTC. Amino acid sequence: CASSQDGWSGLSYNEQFF.

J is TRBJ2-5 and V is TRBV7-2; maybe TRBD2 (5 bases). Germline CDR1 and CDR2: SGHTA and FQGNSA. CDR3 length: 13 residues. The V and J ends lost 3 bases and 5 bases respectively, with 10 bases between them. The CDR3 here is CASSFPSGETQYF. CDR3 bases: TGTGCCAGCAGCTTCCCCTCGGGGGAGACCCAGTACTTC. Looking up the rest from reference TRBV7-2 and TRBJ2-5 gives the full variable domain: GAGVSQSPSNKVTEKGKDVELRCDPISGHTALYWYRQSLGQGLEFLIYFQGNSAPDKSGLPSDRFSAERTGGSVSTLTIQRTQQEDSAVYLCASSFPSGETQYFGPGTRLLVL.

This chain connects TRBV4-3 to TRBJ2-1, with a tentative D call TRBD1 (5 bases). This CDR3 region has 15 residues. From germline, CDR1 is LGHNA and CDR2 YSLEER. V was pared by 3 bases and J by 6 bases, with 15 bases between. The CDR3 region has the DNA TGCGCCAGCAGCCAGGTCGGCCAGGGCTTCAATGAGCAGTTCTTC. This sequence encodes CASSQVGQGFNEQFF.

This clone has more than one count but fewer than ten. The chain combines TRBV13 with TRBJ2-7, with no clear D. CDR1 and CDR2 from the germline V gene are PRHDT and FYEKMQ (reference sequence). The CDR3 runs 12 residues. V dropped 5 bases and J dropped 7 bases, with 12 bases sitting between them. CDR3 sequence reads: CASSPRNGEQYF. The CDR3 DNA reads TGTGCCAGCAGCCCCAGGAATGGAGAGCAGTACTTC.

CDR3 in DNA: TGTGCCAGTAATCAGGGAGACACTGAAGCTTTCTTT. This sequence encodes CASNQGDTEAFF. The gene calls are TRBV19 and TRBJ1-1; a possible D gene is TRBD1 (5 bases). V lost 7 bases and J lost 3, with 9 bases in between. CDR1 and CDR2 (germline): LNHDA, SQIVND (reference sequence). The CDR3 covers 12 residues.

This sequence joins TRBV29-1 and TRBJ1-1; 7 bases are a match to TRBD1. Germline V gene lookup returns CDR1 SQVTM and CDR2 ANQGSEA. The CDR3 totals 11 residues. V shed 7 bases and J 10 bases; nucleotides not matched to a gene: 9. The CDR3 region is CSGQKDRLAFF. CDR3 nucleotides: TGCAGCGGACAAAAGGACAGGTTAGCTTTCTTT. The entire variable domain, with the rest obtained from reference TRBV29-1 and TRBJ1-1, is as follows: SAVISQKPSRDICQRGTSLTIQCQVDSQVTMMFWYRQQPGQSLTLIATANQGSEATYESGFVIDKFPISRPNLTFSTLTVSNMSPEDSSIYLCSGQKDRLAFFGQGTRLTVV.

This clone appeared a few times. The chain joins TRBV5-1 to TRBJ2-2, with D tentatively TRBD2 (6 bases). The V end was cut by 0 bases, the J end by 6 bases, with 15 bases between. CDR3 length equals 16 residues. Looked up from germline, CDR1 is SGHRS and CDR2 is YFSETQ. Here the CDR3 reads CASSLAVGGGAGELFF. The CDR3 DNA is TGCGCCAGCAGCTTGGCCGTGGGAGGAGGGGCCGGGGAGCTGTTTTTT.